This T cell receptor (beta chain) was captured by sequencing in a study of PD-L1 blockade in urothelial cancer. Across the whole study: T cells were recovered from blood samples at a median of around 140,000. Study-level points and caveats: Durable-benefit patients had greater expansion of tumor-associated blood clones at 3 weeks.

Time point here: peripheral blood 6 weeks after treatment start. Locally advanced or metastatic urothelial carcinoma was present in patients. Synthetic TCR analog templates were added to each PCR reaction. Some clones are missing from TCRdb's copy, which holds only in-frame ones; the method was immunoSEQ multiplex PCR. The table lists 38,000 or so clones, about 88% of them singletons. The germline V gene encodes CDR1 MNHEY and CDR2 SMNVEV (reference sequence). Trimming cost V 3 bases and J 7 bases, with 9 bases left between them. This CDR3 contains 12 residues. As concerns this clone: Its antigen is not identified.

The material was PBMCs, obtained around atezolizumab (anti-PD-L1) treatment. The TCR comes from a man aged 65 to 79 with urothelial cancer. V is TRBV27 and J is TRBJ2-5, with D tentatively TRBD1 (6 bases). This CDR3 is CASSLGAGTQYF. The CDR3 coding sequence is TGTGCCAGCAGTTTGGGGGCGGGGACCCAGTACTTC.